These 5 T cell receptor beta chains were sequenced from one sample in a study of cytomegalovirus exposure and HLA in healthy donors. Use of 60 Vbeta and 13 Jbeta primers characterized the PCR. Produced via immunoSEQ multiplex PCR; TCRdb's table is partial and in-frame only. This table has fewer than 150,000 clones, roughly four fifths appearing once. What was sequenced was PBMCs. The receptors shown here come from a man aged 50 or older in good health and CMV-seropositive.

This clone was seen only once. The chain's CDR3 is CASSRAEGATNEKLFF. The CDR3, as DNA: TGTGCCAGCAGCAGAGCTGAGGGGGCAACTAATGAAAAACTGTTTTTT. The chain employs TRBV11-2 and TRBJ1-4; D is possibly TRBD1 (6 bases). CDR1 is SGHAT and CDR2 is FQNNGV in the germline V gene. V was cut by 5 bases and J by 0 bases, with 13 bases left in between. This CDR3 comprises 16 residues.

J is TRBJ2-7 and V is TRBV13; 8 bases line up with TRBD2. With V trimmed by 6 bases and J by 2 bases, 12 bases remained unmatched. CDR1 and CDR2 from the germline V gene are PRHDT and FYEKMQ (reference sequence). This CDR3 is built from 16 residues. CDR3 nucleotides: TGTGCCAGCAGTTCCGGGGGATTAGCGGGACCCTACGAGCAGTACTTC. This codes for CASSSGGLAGPYEQYF.

CDR3 sequence: CASSPGGGSNEQFF. CDR3 in DNA: TGTGCCAGCAGCCCGGGGGGTGGTAGCAATGAGCAGTTCTTC. J is TRBJ2-1 and V is TRBV7-2; 7 nucleotides match TRBD2. Germline trimming cut 5 bases from V and 6 bases from J; bases unmatched to any gene: 7. The CDR3 loop spans 14 amino acids. The germline gives CDR1 SGHTA, CDR2 FQGNSA.

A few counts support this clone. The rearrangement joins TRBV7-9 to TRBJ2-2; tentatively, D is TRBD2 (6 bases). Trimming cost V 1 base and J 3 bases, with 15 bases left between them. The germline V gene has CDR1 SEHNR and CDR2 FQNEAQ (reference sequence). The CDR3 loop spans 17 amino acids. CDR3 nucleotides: TGTGCCAGCAGCTTAGACCGGGGGTATCGTGACACCGGGGAGCTGTTTTTT. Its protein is CASSLDRGYRDTGELFF.

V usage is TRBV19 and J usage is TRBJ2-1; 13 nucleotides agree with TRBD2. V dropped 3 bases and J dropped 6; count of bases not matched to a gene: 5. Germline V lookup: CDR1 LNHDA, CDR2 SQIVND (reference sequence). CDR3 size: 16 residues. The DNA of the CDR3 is TGTGCCAGTAGTATCCAACTAGCGGGGGGGCGCAATGAGCAGTTCTTC. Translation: CASSIQLAGGRNEQFF.